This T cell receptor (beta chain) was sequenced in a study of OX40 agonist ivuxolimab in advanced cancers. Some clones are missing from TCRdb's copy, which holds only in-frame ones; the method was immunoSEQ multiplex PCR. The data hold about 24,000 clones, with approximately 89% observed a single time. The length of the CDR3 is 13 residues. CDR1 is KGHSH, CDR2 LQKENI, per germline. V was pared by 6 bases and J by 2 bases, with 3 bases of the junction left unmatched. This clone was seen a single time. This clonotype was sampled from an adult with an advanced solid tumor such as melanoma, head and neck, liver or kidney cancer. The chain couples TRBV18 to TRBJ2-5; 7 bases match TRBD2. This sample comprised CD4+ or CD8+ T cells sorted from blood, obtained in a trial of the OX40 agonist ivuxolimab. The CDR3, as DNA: TGTGCCAGCTCGACCGGGGGGCAAGAGACCCAGTACTTC. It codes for CASSTGGQETQYF.